This TCR beta chain was retrieved from a study of T cell responses to AZD1222 COVID-19 vaccine. Findings of the study overall: CD4 TCRs covered the whole spike, strongest at regions 160-218 and 743-854.

TCRdb's table, derived via immunoSEQ multiplex PCR, lists solely in-frame clones and lacks some. The table lists about 140,000 clones, roughly 93% of them singletons, with approximately 6.8% in the top ten. The CDR3 is made up of 14 amino acids. Germline lookup yields CDR1 LGHNA and CDR2 YNFKEQ. V was pared by 0 bases and J by 6 bases, with 9 bases between. A word on this clone: The antigen is unknown.

The chain links TRBV4-2 to TRBJ1-5; no clear D. The specimen was peripheral blood, collected 28 days after the second AZD1222 dose. This sequence originates from an adult who received the AZD1222 COVID-19 vaccine. Here the CDR3 DNA reads TGTGCCAGCAGCCAAGAAAGTGAGGGTCAGCCCCAGCATTTT. It is translated as CASSQESEGQPQHF.